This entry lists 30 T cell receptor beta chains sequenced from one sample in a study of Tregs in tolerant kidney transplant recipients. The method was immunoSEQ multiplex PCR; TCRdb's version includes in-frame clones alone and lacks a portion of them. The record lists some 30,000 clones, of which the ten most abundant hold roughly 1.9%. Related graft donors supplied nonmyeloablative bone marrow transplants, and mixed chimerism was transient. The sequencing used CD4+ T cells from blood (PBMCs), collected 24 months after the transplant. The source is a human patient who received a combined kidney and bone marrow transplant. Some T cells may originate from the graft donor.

The sequenced CDR3 bases are TGTGCCAGCCATCGTCGGGGCTACAATGAG. It codes for CASHRRGYNE. The CDR3, in full, reads CASHRRGYNEQFF. This chain joins TRBV19 and TRBJ2-1; a weak D match, TRBD2 (5 bases). The CDR3 is cut off 3 residues early in the read; its end comes from the germline J gene. The CDR3 is made up of 13 amino acids. Germline CDR1 is LNHDA and CDR2 is SQIVND (reference sequence). V lost 9 bases to trimming and J lost 3 bases, with 12 bases between them. The complete variable domain, with remaining parts taken from reference TRBV19 and TRBJ2-1, reads DGGITQSPKYLFRKEGQNVTLSCEQNLNHDAMYWYRQDPGQGLRLIYYSQIVNDFQKGDIAEGYSVSREKKESFPLTVTSAQKNPTAFYLCASHRRGYNEQFFGPGTRLTVL.

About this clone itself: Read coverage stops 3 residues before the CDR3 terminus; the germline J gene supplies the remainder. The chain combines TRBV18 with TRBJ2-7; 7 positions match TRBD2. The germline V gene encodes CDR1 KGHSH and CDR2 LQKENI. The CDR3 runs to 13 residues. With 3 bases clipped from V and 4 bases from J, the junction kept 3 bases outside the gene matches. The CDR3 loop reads CASSPVSGYEQYF. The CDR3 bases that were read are TGTGCCAGCTCACCGGTTAGCGGGTACGAG.

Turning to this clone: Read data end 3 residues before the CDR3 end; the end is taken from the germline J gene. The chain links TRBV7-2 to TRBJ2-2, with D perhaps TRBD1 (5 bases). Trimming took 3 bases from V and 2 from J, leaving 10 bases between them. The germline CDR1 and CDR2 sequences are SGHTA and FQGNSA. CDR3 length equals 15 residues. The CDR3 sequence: CASSFRTTNTGELFF. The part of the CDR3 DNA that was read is TGTGCCAGCAGCTTCAGGACAACAAACACCGGGGAG. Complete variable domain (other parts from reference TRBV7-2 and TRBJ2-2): GAGVSQSPSNKVTEKGKDVELRCDPISGHTALYWYRQSLGQGLEFLIYFQGNSAPDKSGLPSDRFSAERTGGSVSTLTIQRTQQEDSAVYLCASSFRTTNTGELFFGEGSRLTVL.

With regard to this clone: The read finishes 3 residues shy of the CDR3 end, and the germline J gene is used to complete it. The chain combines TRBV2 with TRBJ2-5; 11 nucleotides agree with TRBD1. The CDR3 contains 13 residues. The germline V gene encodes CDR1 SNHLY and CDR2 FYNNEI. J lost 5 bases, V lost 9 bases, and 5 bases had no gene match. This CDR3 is CARGTGGRETQYF. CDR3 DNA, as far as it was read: TGTGCCAGGGGGACAGGGGGACGGGAGACC.

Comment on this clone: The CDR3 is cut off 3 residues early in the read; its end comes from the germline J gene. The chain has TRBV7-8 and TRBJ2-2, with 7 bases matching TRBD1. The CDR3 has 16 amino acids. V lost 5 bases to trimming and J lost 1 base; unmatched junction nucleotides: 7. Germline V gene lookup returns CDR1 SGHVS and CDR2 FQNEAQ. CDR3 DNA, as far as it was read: TGTGCCAGCAGCCGACGACAGGGTATGAACACCGGGGAG. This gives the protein CASSRRQGMNTGE. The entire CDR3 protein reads CASSRRQGMNTGELFF.

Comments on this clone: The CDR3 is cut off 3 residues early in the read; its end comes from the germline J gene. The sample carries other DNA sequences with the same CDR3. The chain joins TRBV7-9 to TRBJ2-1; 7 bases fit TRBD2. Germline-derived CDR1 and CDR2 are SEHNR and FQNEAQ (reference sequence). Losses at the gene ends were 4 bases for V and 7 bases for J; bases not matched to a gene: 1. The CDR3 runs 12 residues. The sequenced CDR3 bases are TGTGCCAGCAGCTCTAGCGGTAATGAG. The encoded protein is CASSSSGNE. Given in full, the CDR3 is CASSSSGNEQFF.

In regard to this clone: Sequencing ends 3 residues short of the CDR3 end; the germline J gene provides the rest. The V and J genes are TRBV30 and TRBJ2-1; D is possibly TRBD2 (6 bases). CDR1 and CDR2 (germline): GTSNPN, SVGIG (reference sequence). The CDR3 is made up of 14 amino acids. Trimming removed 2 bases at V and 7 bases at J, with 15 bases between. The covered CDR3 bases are TGTGCCTGGAGTTCGAACGGGGGTTGGAATGAG. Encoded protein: CAWSSNGGWNE. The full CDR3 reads CAWSSNGGWNEQFF. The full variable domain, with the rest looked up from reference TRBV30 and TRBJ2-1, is SQTIHQWPATLVQPVGSPLSLECTVEGTSNPNLYWYRQAAGRGLQLLFYSVGIGQISSEVPQNLSASRPQDRQFILSSKKLLLSDSGFYLCAWSSNGGWNEQFFGPGTRLTVL.

CDR3 amino acids: CSARALGAQSGNTIYF. The sequenced CDR3 bases are TGCAGTGCTAGAGCTCTAGGCGCGCAGTCCGGAAACACC. The rearrangement joins TRBV20-1 to TRBJ1-3; D unresolved. The read halts 3 residues ahead of the CDR3 end, with the missing end drawn from the germline J gene. The CDR3 contains 16 residues. Trimming cost V 1 base and J 4 bases, with 17 bases left between them. From germline, CDR1 is DFQATT and CDR2 SNEGSKA (reference sequence).

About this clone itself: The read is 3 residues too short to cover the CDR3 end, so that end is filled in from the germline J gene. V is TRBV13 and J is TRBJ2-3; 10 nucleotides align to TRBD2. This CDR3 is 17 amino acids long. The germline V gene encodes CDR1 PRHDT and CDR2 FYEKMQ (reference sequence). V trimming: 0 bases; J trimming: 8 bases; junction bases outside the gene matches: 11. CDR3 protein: CASSLGRLAGVPGTQYF. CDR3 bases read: TGTGCCAGCAGCTTAGGCCGGCTAGCGGGAGTCCCAGGTACG.

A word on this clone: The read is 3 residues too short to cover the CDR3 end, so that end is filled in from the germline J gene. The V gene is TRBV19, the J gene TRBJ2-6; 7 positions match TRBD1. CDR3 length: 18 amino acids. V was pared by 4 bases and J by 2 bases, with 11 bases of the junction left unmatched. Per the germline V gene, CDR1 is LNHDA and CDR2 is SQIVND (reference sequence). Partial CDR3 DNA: TGTGCCAGTAGTACCAGACAGGGTGAACTTACTGGGGCCAACGTC. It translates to CASSTRQGELTGANV. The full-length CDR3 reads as CASSTRQGELTGANVLTF. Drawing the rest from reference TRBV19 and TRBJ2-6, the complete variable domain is DGGITQSPKYLFRKEGQNVTLSCEQNLNHDAMYWYRQDPGQGLRLIYYSQIVNDFQKGDIAEGYSVSREKKESFPLTVTSAQKNPTAFYLCASSTRQGELTGANVLTFGAGSRLTVL.

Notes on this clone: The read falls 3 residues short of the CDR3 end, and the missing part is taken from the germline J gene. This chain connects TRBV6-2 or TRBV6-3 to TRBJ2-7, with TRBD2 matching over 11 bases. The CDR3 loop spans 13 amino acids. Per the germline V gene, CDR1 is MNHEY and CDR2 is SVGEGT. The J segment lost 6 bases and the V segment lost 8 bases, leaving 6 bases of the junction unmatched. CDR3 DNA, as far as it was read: TGTGCCAGCCGAACTAGCGGGAGAGGCGAG. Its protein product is CASRTSGRGE. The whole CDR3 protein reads CASRTSGRGEQYF.

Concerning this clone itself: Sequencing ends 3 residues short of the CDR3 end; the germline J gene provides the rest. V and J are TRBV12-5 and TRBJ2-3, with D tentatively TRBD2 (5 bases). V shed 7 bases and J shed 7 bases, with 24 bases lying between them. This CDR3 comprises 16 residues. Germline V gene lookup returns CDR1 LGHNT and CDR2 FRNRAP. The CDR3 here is CASALVQVKAENTQYF. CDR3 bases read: TGTGCTAGTGCCCTGGTACAAGTGAAAGCGGAAAATACG.

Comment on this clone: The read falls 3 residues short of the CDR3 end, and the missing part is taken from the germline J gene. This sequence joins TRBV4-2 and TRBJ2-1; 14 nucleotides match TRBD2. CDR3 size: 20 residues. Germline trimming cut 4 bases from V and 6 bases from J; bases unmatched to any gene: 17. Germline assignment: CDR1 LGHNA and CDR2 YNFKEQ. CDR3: CASSPTGLAGAYYPSNEQFF. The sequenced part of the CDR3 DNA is TGTGCCAGCAGCCCCACGGGACTAGCGGGAGCCTACTATCCCAGCAATGAG.

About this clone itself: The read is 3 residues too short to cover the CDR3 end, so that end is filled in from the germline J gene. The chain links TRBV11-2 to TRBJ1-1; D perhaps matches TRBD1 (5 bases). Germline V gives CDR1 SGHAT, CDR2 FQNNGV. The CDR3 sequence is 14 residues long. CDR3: CASSLSGPGLEAFF. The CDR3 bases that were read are TGTGCCAGCAGCTTATCCGGCCCGGGACTCGAA.

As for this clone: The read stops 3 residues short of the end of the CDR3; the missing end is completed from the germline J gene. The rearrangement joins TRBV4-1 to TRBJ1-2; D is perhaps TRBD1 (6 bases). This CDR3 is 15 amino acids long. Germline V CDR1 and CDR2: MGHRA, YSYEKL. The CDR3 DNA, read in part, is TGCGCCAGCAGCCAAGATTTTGTGGGGGCCCCCGGC. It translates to CASSQDFVGAPG. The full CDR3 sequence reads CASSQDFVGAPGYTF.

Here the CDR3 reads CASRSANYGYTF. The CDR3 DNA, read in part, is TGTGCCTCAAGATCGGCTAACTATGGC. This chain links TRBV2 with TRBJ1-2; D is uncertain. The read comes to an end 3 residues before the CDR3 does, leaving the germline J gene to fill in the end. The CDR3 has 12 residues. Germline V CDR1 and CDR2: SNHLY, FYNNEI. Trimming took 11 bases from V and 0 from J, leaving 10 bases between them. The whole variable domain, filled in from reference TRBV2 and TRBJ1-2, reads EPEVTQTPSHQVTQMGQEVILRCVPISNHLYFYWYRQILGQKVEFLVSFYNNEISEKSEIFDDQFSVERPDGSNFTLKIRSTKLEDSAMYFCASRSANYGYTFGSGTRLTVV.

Incomplete CDR3 DNA: TGCGCCAGCAGCCCTCGCAGGGGAGGGGGAGTGAACACTGAA. Its translation is CASSPRRGGGVNTE. The full CDR3 protein is CASSPRRGGGVNTEAFF. The chain is built from TRBV5-1 and TRBJ1-1, with D possibly TRBD1 on 6 matching bases. The read ends 3 residues shy of where the CDR3 ends; the end is completed using the germline J gene. The CDR3 sequence is 17 residues long. Trimming took 4 bases from V and 0 from J, leaving 19 bases between them. Germline V CDR1 and CDR2: SGHRS, YFSETQ.

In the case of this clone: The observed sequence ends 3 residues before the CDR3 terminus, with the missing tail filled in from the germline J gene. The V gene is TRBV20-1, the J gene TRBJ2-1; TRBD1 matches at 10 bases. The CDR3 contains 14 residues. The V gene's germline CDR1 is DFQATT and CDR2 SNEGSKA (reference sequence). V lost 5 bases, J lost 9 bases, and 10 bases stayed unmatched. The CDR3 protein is CSAPSRDRGGEQFF. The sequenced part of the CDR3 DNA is TGCAGTGCTCCCTCCCGGGACAGGGGCGGTGAG.

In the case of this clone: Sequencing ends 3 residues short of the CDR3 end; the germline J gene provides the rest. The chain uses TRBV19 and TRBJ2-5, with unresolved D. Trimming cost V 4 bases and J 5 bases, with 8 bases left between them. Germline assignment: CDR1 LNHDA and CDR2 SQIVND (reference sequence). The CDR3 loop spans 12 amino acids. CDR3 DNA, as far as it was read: TGTGCCAGTAGTACCCAAGGGGAGACC. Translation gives CASSTQGET. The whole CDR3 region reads CASSTQGETQYF.

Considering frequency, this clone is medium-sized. The CDR3 protein is CASSEGTANYGYTF. Partial CDR3 DNA: TGCGCCAGCAGCGAAGGGACAGCCAACTATGGC. This chain connects TRBV5-1 to TRBJ1-2, with 7 bases matching TRBD1. The read terminates 3 residues before the CDR3 end, so the remaining end is supplied by the germline J gene. V lost 4 bases and J lost 2; bases outside the gene matches: 5. This CDR3 contains 14 residues. CDR1 is SGHRS, CDR2 YFSETQ, per germline.

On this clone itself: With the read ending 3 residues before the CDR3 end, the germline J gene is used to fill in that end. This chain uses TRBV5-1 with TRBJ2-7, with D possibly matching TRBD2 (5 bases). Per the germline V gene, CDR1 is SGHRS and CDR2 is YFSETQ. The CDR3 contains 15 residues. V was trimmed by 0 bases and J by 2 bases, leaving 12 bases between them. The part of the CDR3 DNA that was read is TGCGCCAGCAGCTTGGGGAGCGGAGAAACCTACGAG. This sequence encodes CASSLGSGETYE. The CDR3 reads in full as CASSLGSGETYEQYF.

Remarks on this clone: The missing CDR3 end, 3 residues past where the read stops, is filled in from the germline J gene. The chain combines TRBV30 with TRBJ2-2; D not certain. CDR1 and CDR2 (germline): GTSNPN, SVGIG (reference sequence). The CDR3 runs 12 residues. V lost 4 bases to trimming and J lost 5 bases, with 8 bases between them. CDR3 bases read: TGTGCCTGGATCTTAAGGACCGGGGAG. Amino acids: CAWILRTGE. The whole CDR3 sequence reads CAWILRTGELFF.

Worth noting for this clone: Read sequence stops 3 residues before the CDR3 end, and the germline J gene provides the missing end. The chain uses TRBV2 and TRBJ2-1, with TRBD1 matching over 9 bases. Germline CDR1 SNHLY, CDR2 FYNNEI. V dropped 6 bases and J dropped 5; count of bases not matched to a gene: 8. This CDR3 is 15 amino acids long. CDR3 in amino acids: CASSPDRGHHNEQFF. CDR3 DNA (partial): TGTGCCAGCAGCCCGGACAGGGGCCACCACAATGAG.

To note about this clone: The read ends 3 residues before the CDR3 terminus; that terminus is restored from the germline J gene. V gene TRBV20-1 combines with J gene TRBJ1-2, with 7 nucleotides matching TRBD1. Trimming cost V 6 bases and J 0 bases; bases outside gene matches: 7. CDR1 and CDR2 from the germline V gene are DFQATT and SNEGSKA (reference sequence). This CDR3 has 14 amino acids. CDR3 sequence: CSAPTGVANYGYTF. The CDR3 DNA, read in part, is TGCAGTGCCCCTACAGGGGTAGCTAACTATGGC.

The part of the CDR3 DNA that was read is TGTGCCAGTAGTACCTCCTCAGGGAAAGAGACC. This encodes CASSTSSGKET. The whole CDR3 reads CASSTSSGKETQYF. The chain combines TRBV19 with TRBJ2-5, with D tentatively TRBD1 (5 bases). Sequencing ends 3 residues short of the CDR3 end; the germline J gene provides the rest. The germline V gene encodes CDR1 LNHDA and CDR2 SQIVND (reference sequence). The CDR3 sequence is 14 residues long. V lost 4 bases and J lost 3, with 12 bases in between.

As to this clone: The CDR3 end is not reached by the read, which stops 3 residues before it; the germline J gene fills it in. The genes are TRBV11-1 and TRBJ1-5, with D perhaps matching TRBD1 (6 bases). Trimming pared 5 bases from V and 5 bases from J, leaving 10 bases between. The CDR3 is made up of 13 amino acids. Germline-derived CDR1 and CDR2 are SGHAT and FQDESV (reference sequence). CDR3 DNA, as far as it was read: TGTGCCAGCAGCCCGGACAGCTATCAGCCC. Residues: CASSPDSYQP. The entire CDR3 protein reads CASSPDSYQPQHF. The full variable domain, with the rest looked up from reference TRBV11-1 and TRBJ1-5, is EAEVAQSPRYKITEKSQAVAFWCDPISGHATLYWYRQILGQGPELLVQFQDESVVDDSQLPKDRFSAERLKGVDSTLKIQPAELGDSAMYLCASSPDSYQPQHFGDGTRLSIL.

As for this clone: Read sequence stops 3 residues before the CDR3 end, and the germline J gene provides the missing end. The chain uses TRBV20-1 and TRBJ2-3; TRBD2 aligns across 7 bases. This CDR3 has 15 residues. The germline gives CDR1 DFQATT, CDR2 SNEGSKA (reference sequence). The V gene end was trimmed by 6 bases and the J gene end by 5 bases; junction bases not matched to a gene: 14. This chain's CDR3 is CSARTTSGTGDTQYF. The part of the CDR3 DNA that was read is TGCAGTGCCCGCACTACCAGCGGGACGGGAGATACG.

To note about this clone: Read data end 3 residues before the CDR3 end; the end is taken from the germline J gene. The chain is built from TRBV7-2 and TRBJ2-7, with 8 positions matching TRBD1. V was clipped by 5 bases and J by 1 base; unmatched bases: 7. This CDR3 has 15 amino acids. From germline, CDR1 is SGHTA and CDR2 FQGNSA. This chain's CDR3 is CASSPDRGRSYEQYF. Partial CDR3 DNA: TGTGCCAGCAGCCCAGACAGGGGCAGGTCCTACGAG.

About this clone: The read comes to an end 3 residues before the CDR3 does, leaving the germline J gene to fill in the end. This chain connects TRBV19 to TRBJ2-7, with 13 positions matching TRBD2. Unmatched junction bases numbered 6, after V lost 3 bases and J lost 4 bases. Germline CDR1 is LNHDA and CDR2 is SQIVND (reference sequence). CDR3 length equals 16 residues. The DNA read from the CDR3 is TGTGCCAGTAGTATGTGGACTAGCGGGAGCGTGTACGAG. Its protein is CASSMWTSGSVYE. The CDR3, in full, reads CASSMWTSGSVYEQYF.

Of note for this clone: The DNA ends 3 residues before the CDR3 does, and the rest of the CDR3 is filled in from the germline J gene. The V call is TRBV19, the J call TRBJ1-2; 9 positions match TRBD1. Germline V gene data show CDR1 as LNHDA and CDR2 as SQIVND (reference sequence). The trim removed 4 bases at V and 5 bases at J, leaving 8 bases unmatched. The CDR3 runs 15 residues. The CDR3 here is CASSTTGQGFYGYTF. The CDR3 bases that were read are TGTGCCAGTAGTACTACGGGACAGGGTTTTTATGGC.